These T cell receptor beta chains were read from a single sample in a study of CD8+ T cells in alopecia areata. Repertoires were generated with immunoSEQ multiplex PCR, while TCRdb's copy carries only in-frame clones and drops some. The repertoire consists of around 270,000 clones, with about 62% occurring once and the leading ten covering around 1.7%. This specimen consisted of CD4+ T cells sorted from blood, obtained at week 24, from a patient treated with tofacitinib. The receptors were gathered from a human donor with alopecia areata. CDR3s include the opening cysteine and the closing phenylalanine or tryptophan. Fields, in order: clone size, J gene, D gene, V gene, CDR3 protein, CDR3 DNA. A D gene is named only where the DNA matches it firmly. The size field is filled for only some rows; it gives once, few, many or a size class.

>-|TRBJ2-3|-|TRBV7-2
CASSLELWRGPDTQYF
TGTGCCAGCAGCTTAGAGTTGTGGCGGGGGCCAGATACGCAGTATTTT
>once|TRBJ2-1|-|TRBV28
CASRGYNEQFF
TGTGCCAGCAGAGGATACAATGAGCAGTTCTTC
>-|TRBJ1-1|TRBD1|TRBV10-3
CAIGTALEAFF
TGTGCCATAGGGACAGCACTGGAAGCTTTCTTT
>-|TRBJ2-6|TRBD1|TRBV5-1
CASSRRGTGSPGANVLTF
TGCGCCAGCAGCCGGAGGGGGACAGGGAGCCCTGGGGCCAACGTCCTGACTTTC
>-|TRBJ1-5|-|TRBV10-2
CASSESSKGQPQHF
TGCGCCAGCAGTGAGTCGTCGAAGGGACAGCCCCAGCATTTT
>few|TRBJ1-2|-|TRBV19
CASSIDRSYGYTF
TGTGCCAGTAGTATTGACAGGTCCTATGGCTACACCTTC
>-|TRBJ1-5|TRBD1|TRBV30
CAWSVRGNQPQHF
TGTGCCTGGAGTGTCAGGGGGAATCAGCCCCAGCATTTT
>few|TRBJ1-1|-|TRBV19
CASSIGNTEAFF
TGTGCCAGTAGTATCGGGAACACTGAAGCTTTCTTT
>-|TRBJ1-5|-|TRBV4-1
CASSQVYLGASNQPQHF
TGCGCCAGCAGCCAAGTTTACTTGGGGGCTAGCAATCAGCCCCAGCATTTT
>-|TRBJ2-5|TRBD2|TRBV7-2
CASSRVAGEQETQYF
TGTGCCAGCAGCCGCGTGGCGGGGGAACAAGAGACCCAGTACTTC
>-|TRBJ2-7|-|TRBV29-1
CSVEVSSDEQYF
TGCAGCGTTGAAGTTAGTAGCGACGAGCAGTACTTC
>-|TRBJ1-3|-|TRBV2
CASTGFSGNTIYF
TGTGCCAGTACAGGATTCTCTGGAAACACCATATATTTT
>once|TRBJ1-1|-|TRBV6-5
CASRPSTGNTEAFF
TGTGCCAGCAGACCTTCAACGGGGAACACTGAAGCTTTCTTT
>-|TRBJ1-1|-|TRBV7-9
CASSLAEGETFF
TGTGCCAGCAGTTTAGCGGAAGGGGAAACTTTCTTT
>-|TRBJ2-1|-|TRBV11-2
CASSLVWQSSYNEQFF
TGTGCCAGCAGCTTAGTCTGGCAGAGCTCCTACAATGAGCAGTTCTTC
>-|TRBJ2-1|-|TRBV7-6
CASSLGNSRSNEQFF
TGTGCCAGCAGCTTAGGTAATTCTCGGAGCAATGAGCAGTTCTTC
>-|TRBJ2-7|-|TRBV10-3
CATKAASYEQYF
TGTGCCACTAAGGCCGCTTCCTACGAGCAGTACTTC
>-|TRBJ1-1|-|TRBV6-5
CASSYRGLDMNTEAFF
TGTGCCAGCAGTTACCGGGGGCTTGACATGAACACTGAAGCTTTCTTT
>-|TRBJ2-7|-|TRBV30
CAWSVARGNTHEQYF
TGTGCCTGGAGTGTCGCCAGGGGCAATACCCACGAGCAGTACTTC
>-|TRBJ1-1|-|TRBV6-6
CASSYRGGNTEAFF
TGTGCCAGCAGTTACAGGGGAGGGAACACTGAAGCTTTCTTT
>-|TRBJ1-1|-|TRBV4-1
CASSQQLGDTEAFF
TGCGCCAGCAGCCAACAACTGGGGGACACTGAAGCTTTCTTT
>-|TRBJ2-3|TRBD2|TRBV15
CATSRDGGAVNTQYF
TGTGCCACCAGCAGAGACGGGGGGGCGGTTAATACGCAGTATTTT
>few|TRBJ1-1|-|TRBV6-5
CASSYRNRAFF
TGTGCCAGCAGTTACCGCAACCGAGCTTTCTTT
>-|TRBJ2-3|-|TRBV7-3
CASSLNRATDTQYF
TGTGCCAGCAGCTTAAACAGGGCCACAGATACGCAGTATTTT
>-|TRBJ2-5|-|TRBV4-2
CASSRLMETQYF
TGTGCCAGCAGCCGTTTGATGGAGACCCAGTACTTC
>-|TRBJ2-1|TRBD2|TRBV18
CASSPTWTSGGNYNEQFF
TGTGCCAGCTCACCGACCTGGACTAGCGGGGGCAACTACAATGAGCAGTTCTTC
>-|TRBJ2-4|TRBD1|TRBV7-9
CASSLAQGENIQYF
TGTGCCAGCAGCTTAGCGCAGGGGGAAAACATTCAGTACTTC
>-|TRBJ1-2|TRBD1|TRBV27
CASSPGTGLSTLYGYTF
TGTGCCAGCAGCCCCGGGACAGGGCTAAGTACCCTCTATGGCTACACCTTC
>-|TRBJ2-5|-|TRBV7-9
CASSWDLTPETQYF
TGTGCCAGCAGCTGGGACTTAACCCCAGAGACCCAGTACTTC
>-|TRBJ2-2|-|TRBV29-1
CSVGRGNTGELFF
TGCAGCGTTGGCAGGGGGAACACCGGGGAGCTGTTTTTT
>-|TRBJ2-1|TRBD2|TRBV25-1
CASSDSGTRGENEQFF
TGTGCCAGCAGTGACTCCGGGACTAGAGGAGAGAATGAGCAGTTCTTC
>once|TRBJ1-1|-|TRBV4-1
CASHNGQRTRNTEAFF
TGCGCCAGCCACAATGGACAGCGCACCCGAAACACTGAAGCTTTCTTT
>-|TRBJ2-4|-|TRBV7-2
CASSLEARGNIQYF
TGTGCCAGCAGCTTAGAGGCAAGAGGAAACATTCAGTACTTC
>once|TRBJ2-5|-|TRBV9
CASSVDPGVGETQYF
TGTGCCAGCAGCGTAGACCCCGGGGTAGGAGAGACCCAGTACTTC
>-|TRBJ1-2|-|TRBV15
CATSRDPTNYGYTF
TGTGCCACCAGCAGAGATCCCACTAACTATGGCTACACCTTC
>few|TRBJ2-5|TRBD1|TRBV23-1
CASSQSRQGALQETQYF
TGCGCCAGCAGTCAGTCCAGACAGGGGGCCCTCCAAGAGACCCAGTACTTC
>few|TRBJ2-1|TRBD1|TRBV7-8
CASSLVRGTGGIGEQFF
TGTGCCAGCAGCTTAGTAAGGGGGACAGGGGGCATCGGTGAGCAGTTCTTC
>once|TRBJ1-5|-|TRBV30
CAWSPPGPSNQPQHF
TGTGCCTGGAGCCCACCAGGGCCTAGCAATCAGCCCCAGCATTTT
>-|TRBJ2-3|-|TRBV27
CASSLAQGGAQYF
TGTGCCAGCAGTCTGGCCCAGGGGGGTGCGCAGTATTTT
>-|TRBJ1-6|-|TRBV10-3
CAGAATTNSPLHF
TGTGCCGGAGCGGCGACTACTAATTCACCCCTCCACTTT
>-|TRBJ2-7|-|TRBV5-1
CASSFSYEQYF
TGCGCCAGCAGCTTCTCCTACGAGCAGTACTTC
>once|TRBJ2-7|TRBD1|TRBV27
CASGDRAYEQYF
TGTGCCAGCGGGGACAGAGCCTACGAGCAGTACTTC
>-|TRBJ2-7|TRBD1|TRBV6-5
CASSQTGSREQYF
TGTGCCAGCAGTCAGACAGGGTCCCGCGAGCAGTACTTC
>few|TRBJ2-5|-|TRBV29-1
CSVGRQLLRETQYF
TGCAGCGTTGGGAGGCAGCTTCTACGAGAGACCCAGTACTTC
>-|TRBJ1-2|-|TRBV28
CASAPGQGTGGYTF
TGTGCCAGCGCCCCCGGGCAGGGGACTGGAGGCTACACCTTC
>-|TRBJ2-5|TRBD2|TRBV7-2
CASSSGLAGGQETQYF
TGTGCCAGCAGCTCGGGACTAGCGGGGGGGCAAGAGACCCAGTACTTC
>-|TRBJ2-3|-|TRBV10-3
CAISESAGKTDTQYF
TGTGCCATCAGTGAGTCGGCAGGGAAGACAGATACGCAGTATTTT
>-|TRBJ1-1|-|TRBV30
CAWSVRGRENTEAFF
TGTGCCTGGAGTGTAAGAGGCAGGGAGAACACTGAAGCTTTCTTT
>-|TRBJ1-2|-|TRBV15
CATSRGNVYGYTF
TGTGCCACCAGCAGGGGAAATGTCTATGGCTACACCTTC
>-|TRBJ2-5|TRBD1|TRBV28
CASSSHRGGETQYF
TGTGCCAGCAGTAGCCACAGGGGTGGGGAGACCCAGTACTTC
>-|TRBJ1-1|-|TRBV5-1
CASSLHPGTMNTEAFF
TGCGCCAGCAGTCTTCACCCAGGGACAATGAACACTGAAGCTTTCTTT
>few|TRBJ2-1|-|TRBV11-2
CASSLGLYNEQFF
TGTGCCAGCAGCTTAGGGCTTTACAATGAGCAGTTCTTC
>many|TRBJ2-1|TRBD2|TRBV6-5
CASNMAGGSGEQFF
TGTGCCAGCAACATGGCGGGGGGGTCAGGGGAGCAGTTCTTC
>-|TRBJ2-1|-|TRBV12-5
CASEVRSYNEQFF
TGTGCTAGTGAGGTCCGCTCCTACAATGAGCAGTTCTTC
>-|TRBJ1-2|-|TRBV27
CASSSVPGMGGYTF
TGTGCCAGCAGTTCCGTCCCAGGGATGGGTGGCTACACCTTC
>-|TRBJ1-1|-|TRBV4-1
CASSQEAQNTEAFF
TGCGCCAGCAGCCAAGAAGCACAGAACACTGAAGCTTTCTTT
>-|TRBJ1-5|-|TRBV28
CASMTAGNNQPQHF
TGTGCCAGCATGACAGCGGGGAATAATCAGCCCCAGCATTTT
>-|TRBJ2-7|TRBD2|TRBV2
CASSILAGSLYYEQYF
TGTGCCAGCAGTATACTAGCGGGGAGCCTCTACTACGAGCAGTACTTC
>few|TRBJ2-1|TRBD1|TRBV19
CASSMEGGAYNEQFF
TGTGCCAGTAGTATGGAAGGGGGCGCCTACAATGAGCAGTTCTTC